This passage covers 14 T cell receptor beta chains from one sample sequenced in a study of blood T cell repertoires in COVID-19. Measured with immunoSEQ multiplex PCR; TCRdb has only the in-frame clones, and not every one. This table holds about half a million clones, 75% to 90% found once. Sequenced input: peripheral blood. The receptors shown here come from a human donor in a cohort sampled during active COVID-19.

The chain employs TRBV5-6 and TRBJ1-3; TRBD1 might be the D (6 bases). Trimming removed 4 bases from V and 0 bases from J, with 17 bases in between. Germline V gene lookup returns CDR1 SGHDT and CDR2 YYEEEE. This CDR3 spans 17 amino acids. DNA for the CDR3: TGTGCCAGCAGCGTCCTGACAGGAGCAAGCTCTGGAAACACCATATATTTT. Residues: CASSVLTGASSGNTIYF.

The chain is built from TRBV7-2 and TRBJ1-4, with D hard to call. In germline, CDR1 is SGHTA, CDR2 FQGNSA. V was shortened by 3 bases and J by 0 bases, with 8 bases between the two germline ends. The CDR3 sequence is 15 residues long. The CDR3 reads CASSFFGSTNEKLFF. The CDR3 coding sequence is TGTGCCAGCAGCTTTTTCGGTTCAACTAATGAAAAACTGTTTTTT.

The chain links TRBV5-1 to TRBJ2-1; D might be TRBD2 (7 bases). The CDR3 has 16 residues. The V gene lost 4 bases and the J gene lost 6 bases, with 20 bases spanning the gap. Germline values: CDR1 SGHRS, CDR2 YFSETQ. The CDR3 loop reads CASSILQGGSRNEQFF. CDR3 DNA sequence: TGCGCCAGCAGCATCCTACAGGGAGGGAGTCGCAATGAGCAGTTCTTC.

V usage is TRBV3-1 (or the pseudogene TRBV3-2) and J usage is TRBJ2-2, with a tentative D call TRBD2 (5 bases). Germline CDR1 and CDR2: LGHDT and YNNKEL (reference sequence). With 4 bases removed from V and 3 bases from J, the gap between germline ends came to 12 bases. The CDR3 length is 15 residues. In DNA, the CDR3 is TGTGCCAGCAGCCTGTGGGAGTTCGACACCGGGGAGCTGTTTTTT. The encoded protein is CASSLWEFDTGELFF.

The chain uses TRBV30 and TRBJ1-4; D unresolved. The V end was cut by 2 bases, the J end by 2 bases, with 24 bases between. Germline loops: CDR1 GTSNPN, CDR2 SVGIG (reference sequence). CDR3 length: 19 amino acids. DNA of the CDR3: TGTGCCTGGAGTTTGGGTCTTCCCGGAGAATTGTGGACTAATGAAAAACTGTTTTTT. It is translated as CAWSLGLPGELWTNEKLFF.

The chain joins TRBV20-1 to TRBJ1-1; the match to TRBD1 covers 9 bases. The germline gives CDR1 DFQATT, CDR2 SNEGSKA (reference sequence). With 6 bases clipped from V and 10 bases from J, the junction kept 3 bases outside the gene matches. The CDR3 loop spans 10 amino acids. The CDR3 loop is CSATGQGAFF. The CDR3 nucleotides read TGCAGTGCCACGGGACAGGGAGCTTTCTTT.

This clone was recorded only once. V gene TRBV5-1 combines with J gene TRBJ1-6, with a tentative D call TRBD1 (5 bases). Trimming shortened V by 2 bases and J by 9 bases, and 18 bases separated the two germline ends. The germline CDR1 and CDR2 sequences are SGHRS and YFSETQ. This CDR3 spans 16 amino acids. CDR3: CASSLESDGGVSPLHF. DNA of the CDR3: TGCGCCAGCAGCTTAGAGTCGGACGGGGGAGTTTCACCCCTCCACTTT.

The CDR3, as DNA: TGTGCCAGCAGTGTATCAGGGAGCAATCAGCCCCAGCATTTT. Translation gives CASSVSGSNQPQHF. This chain uses TRBV6-2 or TRBV6-3 with TRBJ1-5; tentative D call: TRBD1 (5 bases). This CDR3 contains 14 residues. V lost 5 bases and J lost 1, with 9 bases in between. Germline V CDR1 and CDR2: MNHEY, SVGEGT.

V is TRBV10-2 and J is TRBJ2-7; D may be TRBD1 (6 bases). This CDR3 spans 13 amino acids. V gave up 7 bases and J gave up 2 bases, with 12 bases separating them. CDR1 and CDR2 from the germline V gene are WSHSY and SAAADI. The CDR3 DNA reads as TGCGCCAGCAACCCAGGGGCGGCCTACGAGCAGTACTTC. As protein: CASNPGAAYEQYF.

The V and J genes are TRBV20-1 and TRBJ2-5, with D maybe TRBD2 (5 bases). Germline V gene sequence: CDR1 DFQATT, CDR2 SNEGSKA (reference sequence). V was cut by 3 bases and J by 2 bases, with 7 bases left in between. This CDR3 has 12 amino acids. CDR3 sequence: CSASQRQETQYF. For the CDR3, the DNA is TGCAGTGCTAGTCAGCGGCAAGAGACCCAGTACTTC.

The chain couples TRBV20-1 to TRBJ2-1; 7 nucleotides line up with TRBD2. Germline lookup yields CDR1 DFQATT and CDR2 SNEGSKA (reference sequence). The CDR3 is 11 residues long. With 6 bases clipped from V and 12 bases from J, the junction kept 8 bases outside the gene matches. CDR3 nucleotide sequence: TGCAGTGCCATCGCGGGAGAGAGGCAGTTCTTC. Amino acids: CSAIAGERQFF.

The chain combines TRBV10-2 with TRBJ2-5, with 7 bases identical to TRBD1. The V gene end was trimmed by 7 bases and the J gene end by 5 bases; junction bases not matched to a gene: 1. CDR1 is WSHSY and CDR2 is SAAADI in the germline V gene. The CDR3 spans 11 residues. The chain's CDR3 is CASKQGETQYF. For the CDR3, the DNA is TGCGCCAGCAAACAGGGGGAGACCCAGTACTTC.

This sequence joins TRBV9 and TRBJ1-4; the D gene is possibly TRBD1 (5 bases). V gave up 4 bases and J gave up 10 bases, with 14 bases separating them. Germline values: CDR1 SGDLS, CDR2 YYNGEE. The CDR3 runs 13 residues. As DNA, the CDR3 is TGTGCCAGCAGCACCGGCGGGGGTACAAAACTGTTTTTT. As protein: CASSTGGGTKLFF.

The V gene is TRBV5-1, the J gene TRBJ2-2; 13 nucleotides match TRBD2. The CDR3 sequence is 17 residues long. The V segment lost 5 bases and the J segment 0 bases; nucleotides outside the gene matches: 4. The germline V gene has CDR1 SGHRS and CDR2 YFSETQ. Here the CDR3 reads CASRFGTSGANTGELFF. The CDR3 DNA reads TGCGCCAGCAGGTTCGGGACTAGCGGGGCGAACACCGGGGAGCTGTTTTTT.